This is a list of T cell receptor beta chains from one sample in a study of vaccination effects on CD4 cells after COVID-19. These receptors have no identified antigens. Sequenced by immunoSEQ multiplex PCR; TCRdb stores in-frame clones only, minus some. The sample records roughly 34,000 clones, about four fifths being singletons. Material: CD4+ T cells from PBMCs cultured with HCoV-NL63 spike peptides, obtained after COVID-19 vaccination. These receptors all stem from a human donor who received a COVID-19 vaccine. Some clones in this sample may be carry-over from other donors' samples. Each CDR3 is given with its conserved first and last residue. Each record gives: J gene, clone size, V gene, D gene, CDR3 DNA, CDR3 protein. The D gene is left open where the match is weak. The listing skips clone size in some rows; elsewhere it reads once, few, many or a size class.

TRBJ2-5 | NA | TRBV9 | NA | TGTGCCAGCAGCGTAGGTGGGGGTGGGGAGACCCAGTACTTC | CASSVGGGGETQYF
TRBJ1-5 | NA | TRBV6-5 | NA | TGTGCCAGCAGTTCCCCCGGGGAGCCCCAGCATTTT | CASSSPGEPQHF
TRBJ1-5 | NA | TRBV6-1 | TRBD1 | TGTGCCAGCAGTGAAATACCGGGACAGAGTGGTCAGCCCCAGCATTTT | CASSEIPGQSGQPQHF
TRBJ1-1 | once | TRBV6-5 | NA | TGTGCCAGCAGTTACCTCGGAACCCGTGAAGCTTTCTTT | CASSYLGTREAFF
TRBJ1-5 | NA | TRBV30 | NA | TGTGCCTGGAGTAATCCACGCCAGCCCCAGCATTTT | CAWSNPRQPQHF
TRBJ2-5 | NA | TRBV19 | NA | TGTGCCAGTAGTATAGGAGTGGGGTGGGAGACCCAGTACTTC | CASSIGVGWETQYF
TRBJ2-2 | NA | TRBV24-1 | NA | TGTGCCACCAGTGATGGGGCGCGAGGACAGCAGAACACCGGGGAGCTGTTTTTT | CATSDGARGQQNTGELFF
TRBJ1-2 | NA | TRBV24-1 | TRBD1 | TGTGCCACCTATGCAGGGGGCGCGGGGGGTGGCTACACCTTC | CATYAGGAGGGYTF
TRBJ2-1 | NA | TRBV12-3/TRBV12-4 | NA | TGTGCCAGCAGCGCGGCAGTCAATGAGCAGTTCTTC | CASSAAVNEQFF
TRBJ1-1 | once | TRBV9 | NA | TGTGCCAGCAGCGTCCAGGGTCTTGCCGGCACTGAAGCTTTCTTT | CASSVQGLAGTEAFF
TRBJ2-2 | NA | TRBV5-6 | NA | TGTGCCAGCAGAACGAGGGGTGGTGGCGGGGAGCTGTTTTTT | CASRTRGGGGELFF
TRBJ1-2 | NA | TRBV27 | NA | TGTGCCAGCAGACGGACCCAACATGGAGAATATGGCTACACCTTC | CASRRTQHGEYGYTF
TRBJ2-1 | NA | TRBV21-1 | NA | TGTGCCAGCAGCCATCAGTGGAATGAGCAGTTCTTC | CASSHQWNEQFF
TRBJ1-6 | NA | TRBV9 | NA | TGTGCCAGCAGCGTTGAGGGGCAGAAAAATTCACCCCTCCACTTT | CASSVEGQKNSPLHF
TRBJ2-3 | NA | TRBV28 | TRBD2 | TGTGCCAGCAGTCACATAGCGGGGGGCACAGATACGCAGTATTTT | CASSHIAGGTDTQYF
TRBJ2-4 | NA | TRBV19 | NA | TGTGCCAGTAGTATCAATCAGGGGACGCGGTACTTC | CASSINQGTRYF
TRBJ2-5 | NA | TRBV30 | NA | TGTGCCTGGGTTGGACTTGGAAAGACCCAGTACTTC | CAWVGLGKTQYF
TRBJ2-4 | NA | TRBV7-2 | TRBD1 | TGTGCCAGCAGCTTAAGACAGGGGGATAGCAAAAACATTCAGTACTTC | CASSLRQGDSKNIQYF
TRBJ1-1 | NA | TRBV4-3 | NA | TGCGCCAGCAGCCAGTACACCGGGACGGCGAACACTGAAGCTTTCTTT | CASSQYTGTANTEAFF
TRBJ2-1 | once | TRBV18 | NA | TGTGCCAGCTCACCACGGCCGGCGACGGACACTTACAATGAGCAGTTCTTC | CASSPRPATDTYNEQFF
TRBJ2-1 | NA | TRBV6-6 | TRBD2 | TGTGCCAGCAGTTCGACTAGCACGGGGAATGAGCAGTTCTTC | CASSSTSTGNEQFF
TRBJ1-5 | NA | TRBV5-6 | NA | TGTGCCAGCAGCTTGGGACAGAGTTTAAGTCAGCCCCAGCATTTT | CASSLGQSLSQPQHF
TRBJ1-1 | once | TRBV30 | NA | TGTGCCTGGAGTATCCTCCAGAGCACTGAAGCTTTCTTT | CAWSILQSTEAFF
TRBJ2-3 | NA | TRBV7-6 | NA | TGTGCCAGCAGCTTAGAAGCAGGACTAAGCACAGATACGCAGTATTTT | CASSLEAGLSTDTQYF
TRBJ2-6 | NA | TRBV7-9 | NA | TGTGCCAGCTCGGAGGAATCTGGGGCCAACGTCCTGACTTTC | CASSEESGANVLTF
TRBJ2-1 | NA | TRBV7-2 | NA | TGTGCCAGCAGCTCCGGGTCGAGCTCCTACAATGAGCAGTTCTTC | CASSSGSSSYNEQFF
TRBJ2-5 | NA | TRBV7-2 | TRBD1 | TGTGCCAGCAGCTCCCGACAGGGCTGGGAGACCCAGTACTTC | CASSSRQGWETQYF
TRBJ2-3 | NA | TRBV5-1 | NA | TGCGCCAGCAGCTTGGCCGACACGAGAGATACGCAGTATTTT | CASSLADTRDTQYF
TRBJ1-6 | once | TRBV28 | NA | TGTGCCAGCAGGCCGGGCAGCTCACCCCTCCACTTT | CASRPGSSPLHF
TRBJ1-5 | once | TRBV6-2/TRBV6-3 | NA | TGTGCCAGCAGTTACGGGGTTAAGGGTCCCGATGAACAGCCCCAGCATTTT | CASSYGVKGPDEQPQHF
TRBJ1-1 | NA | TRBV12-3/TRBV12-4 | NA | TGTGCCAGCAGTTTAGTGGGAGGAACTGAAGCTTTCTTT | CASSLVGGTEAFF
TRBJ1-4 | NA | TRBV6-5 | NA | TGTGCCAGCAGCCGACTTCAGGGGCTGAGTGAAAAACTGTTTTTT | CASSRLQGLSEKLFF
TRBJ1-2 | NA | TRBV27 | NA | TGTGCCAGCAGTCCCGGGGGAAGTAACGTCTATGGCTACACCTTC | CASSPGGSNVYGYTF
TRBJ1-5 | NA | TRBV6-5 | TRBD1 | TGTGCCAGCAGCTCCGACAGGGGCAGCAATCAGCCCCAGCATTTT | CASSSDRGSNQPQHF
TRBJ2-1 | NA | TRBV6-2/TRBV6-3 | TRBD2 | TGTGCCAGCAGCGTAACCGGACTAGCGGGCGACAATGAGCAGTTCTTC | CASSVTGLAGDNEQFF
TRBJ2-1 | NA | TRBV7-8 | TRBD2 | TGTGCCAGCAGCCGAGCTGGCGGGGGGGCGGGCAATGAGCAGTTCTTC | CASSRAGGGAGNEQFF
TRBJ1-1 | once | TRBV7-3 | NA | TGTGCCAGCAGCTCGACAGGGAACACTGAAGCTTTCTTT | CASSSTGNTEAFF
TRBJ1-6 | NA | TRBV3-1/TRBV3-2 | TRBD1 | TGTGCCAGCAGCCGCGGACAGGGAGACTCACCCCTCCACTTT | CASSRGQGDSPLHF
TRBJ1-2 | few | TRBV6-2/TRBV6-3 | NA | TGTGCCAGCAGTCCCCCAGGGGTGAGCTATGGCTACACCTTC | CASSPPGVSYGYTF
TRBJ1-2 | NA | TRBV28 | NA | TGTGCCAGCAGTTTTCGGGGTCCCTATGGCTACACCTTC | CASSFRGPYGYTF
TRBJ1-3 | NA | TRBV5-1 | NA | TGCGCCAGCAGCTTGGATGATGGCTCTGGAAACACCATATATTTT | CASSLDDGSGNTIYF
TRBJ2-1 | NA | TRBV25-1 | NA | TGTGCCAGCAGTGAATTAGGAGGTGAGCAGTTCTTC | CASSELGGEQFF
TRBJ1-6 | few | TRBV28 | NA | TGTGCCAGCCTCATGGGCAATTCACCCCTCCACTTT | CASLMGNSPLHF
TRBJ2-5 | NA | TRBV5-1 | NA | TGCGCCAGCAGCTTGTTAGGGACGGAGGGAGAGACCCAGTACTTC | CASSLLGTEGETQYF
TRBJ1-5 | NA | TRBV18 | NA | TGTGCCAGCTCACTGTTTGGAGGGAGCAATCAGCCCCAGCATTTT | CASSLFGGSNQPQHF
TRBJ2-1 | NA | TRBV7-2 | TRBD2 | TGTGCCAGCAGCTTAATTAGGGCGGGGGGAATCTCCTACAATGAGCAGTTCTTC | CASSLIRAGGISYNEQFF
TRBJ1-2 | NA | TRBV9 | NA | TGTGCCAGCAGCGTAGCAGGGGACCCCAACTACTATGGCTACACCTTC | CASSVAGDPNYYGYTF
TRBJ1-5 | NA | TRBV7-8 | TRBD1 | TGTGCCAGCAGCTTGACAGGGTACGGAAATCAGCCCCAGCATTTT | CASSLTGYGNQPQHF
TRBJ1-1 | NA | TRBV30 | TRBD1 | TGTGCCTGGAGAGGGGACAGGGCTGAAGCTTTCTTT | CAWRGDRAEAFF
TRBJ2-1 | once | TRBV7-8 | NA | TGTGCCAGCAGCCCGGGGGTGTACAATGAGCAGTTCTTC | CASSPGVYNEQFF
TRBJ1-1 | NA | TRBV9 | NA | TGTGCCAGCAGCGTAAGTCTTGCAGGGGTGAACACTGAAGCTTTCTTT | CASSVSLAGVNTEAFF
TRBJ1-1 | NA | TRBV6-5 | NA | TGTGCCAGCAGCTCAGGGATAAGGGAAGCTTTCTTT | CASSSGIREAFF